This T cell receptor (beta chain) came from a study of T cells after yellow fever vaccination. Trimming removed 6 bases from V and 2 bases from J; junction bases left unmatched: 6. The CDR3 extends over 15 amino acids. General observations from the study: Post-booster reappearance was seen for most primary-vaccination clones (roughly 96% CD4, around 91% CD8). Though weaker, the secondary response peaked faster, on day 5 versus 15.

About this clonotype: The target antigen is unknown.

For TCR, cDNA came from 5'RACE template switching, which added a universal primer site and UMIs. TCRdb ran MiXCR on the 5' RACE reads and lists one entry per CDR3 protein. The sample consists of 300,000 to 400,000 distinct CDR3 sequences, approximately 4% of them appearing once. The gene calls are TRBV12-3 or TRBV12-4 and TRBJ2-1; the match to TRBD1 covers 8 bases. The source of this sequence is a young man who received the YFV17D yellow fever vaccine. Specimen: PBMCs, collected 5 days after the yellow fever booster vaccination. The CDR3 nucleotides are TGTGCCAGCAGGCTGGACAGGGTAGCCTACAATGAGCAGTTCTTC. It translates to CASRLDRVAYNEQFF.